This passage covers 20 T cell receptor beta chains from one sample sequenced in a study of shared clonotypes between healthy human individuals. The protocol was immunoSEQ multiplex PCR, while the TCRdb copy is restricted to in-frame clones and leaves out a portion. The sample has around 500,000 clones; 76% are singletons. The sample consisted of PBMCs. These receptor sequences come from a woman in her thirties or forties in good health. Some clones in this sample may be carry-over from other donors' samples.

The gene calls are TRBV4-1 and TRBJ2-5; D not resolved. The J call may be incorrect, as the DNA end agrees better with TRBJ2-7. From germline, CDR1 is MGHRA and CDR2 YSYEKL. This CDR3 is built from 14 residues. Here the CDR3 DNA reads TGCGCCAGCAGCCAAGATTTAGTCTCCTACGAGCAGTACTTC. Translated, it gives CASSQDLVSYEQYF.

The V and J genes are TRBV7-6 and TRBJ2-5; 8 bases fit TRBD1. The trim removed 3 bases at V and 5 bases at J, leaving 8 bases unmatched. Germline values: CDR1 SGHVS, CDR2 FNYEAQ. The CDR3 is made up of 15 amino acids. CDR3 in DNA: TGTGCCAGCAGCTTGAGCGGACAGGGTTGGGAGACCCAGTACTTC. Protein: CASSLSGQGWETQYF.

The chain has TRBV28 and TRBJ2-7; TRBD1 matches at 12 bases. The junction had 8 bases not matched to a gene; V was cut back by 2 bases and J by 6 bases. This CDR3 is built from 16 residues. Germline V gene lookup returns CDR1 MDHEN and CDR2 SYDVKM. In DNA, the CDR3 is TGTGCCAGCAGTTTACAGGGACAGGGGGCGGGTCGCGAGCAGTACTTC. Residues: CASSLQGQGAGREQYF. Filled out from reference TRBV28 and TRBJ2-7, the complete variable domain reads DVKVTQSSRYLVKRTGEKVFLECVQDMDHENMFWYRQDPGLGLRLIYFSYDVKMKEKGDIPEGYSVSREKKERFSLILESASTNQTSMYLCASSLQGQGAGREQYFGPGTRLTVT.

The CDR3 region is CASHQIRQGASGELFF. CDR3 DNA sequence: TGTGCCAGCCATCAAATCCGACAGGGGGCTTCCGGGGAGCTGTTTTTT. V gene TRBV11-2 combines with J gene TRBJ2-2; TRBD1 matches 10 bases. Trimming cost V 8 bases and J 6 bases; bases outside gene matches: 12. The CDR3 is 16 residues long. CDR1 and CDR2 (germline): SGHAT, FQNNGV.

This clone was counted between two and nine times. This CDR3 reads CASSPLATSTDTQYF. In DNA, the CDR3 is TGTGCCAGCAGTCCACTCGCGACTAGCACAGATACGCAGTATTTT. The chain carries TRBV28 and TRBJ2-3; D remains ambiguous. This CDR3 is 15 amino acids long. V dropped 5 bases and J dropped 0 bases, with 12 bases sitting between them. The V gene's germline CDR1 is MDHEN and CDR2 SYDVKM.

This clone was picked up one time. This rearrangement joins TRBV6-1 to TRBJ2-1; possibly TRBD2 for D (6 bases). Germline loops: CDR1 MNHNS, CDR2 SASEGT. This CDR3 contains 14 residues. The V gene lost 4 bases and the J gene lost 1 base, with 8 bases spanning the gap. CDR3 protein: CASSASGSYNEQFF. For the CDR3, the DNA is TGTGCCAGCAGTGCCAGCGGGTCCTACAATGAGCAGTTCTTC.

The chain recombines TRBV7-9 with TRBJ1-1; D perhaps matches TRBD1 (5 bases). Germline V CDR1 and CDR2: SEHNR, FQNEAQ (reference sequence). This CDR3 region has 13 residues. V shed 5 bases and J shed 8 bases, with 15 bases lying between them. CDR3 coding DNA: TGTGCCAGCAGCGCAGACGGACACGGGGAAGCTTTCTTT. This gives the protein CASSADGHGEAFF.

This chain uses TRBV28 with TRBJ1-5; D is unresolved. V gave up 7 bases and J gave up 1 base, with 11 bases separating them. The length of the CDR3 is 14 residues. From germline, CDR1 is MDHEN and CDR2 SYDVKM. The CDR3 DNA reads TGTGCCAGCAAAGGGCAGGTCAGCAATCAGCCCCAGCATTTT. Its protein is CASKGQVSNQPQHF.

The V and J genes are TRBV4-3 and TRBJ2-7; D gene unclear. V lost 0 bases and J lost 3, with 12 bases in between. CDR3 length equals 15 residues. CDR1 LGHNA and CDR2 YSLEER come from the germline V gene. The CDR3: CASSQDPYNGYEQYF. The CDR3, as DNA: TGCGCCAGCAGCCAAGACCCATATAACGGCTACGAGCAGTACTTC.

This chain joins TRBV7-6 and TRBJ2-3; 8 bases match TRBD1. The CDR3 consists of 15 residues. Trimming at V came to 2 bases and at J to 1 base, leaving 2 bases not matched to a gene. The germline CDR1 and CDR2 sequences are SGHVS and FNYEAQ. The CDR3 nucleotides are TGTGCCAGCAGCTTACAGACAGGGGGCACAGATACGCAGTATTTT. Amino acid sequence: CASSLQTGGTDTQYF.

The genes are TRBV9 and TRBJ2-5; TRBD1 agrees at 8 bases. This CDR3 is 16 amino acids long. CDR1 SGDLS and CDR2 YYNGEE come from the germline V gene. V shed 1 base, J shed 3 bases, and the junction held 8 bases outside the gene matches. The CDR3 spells CASSVMGPTGEETQYF. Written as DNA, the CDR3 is TGTGCCAGCAGCGTAATGGGACCGACAGGGGAAGAGACCCAGTACTTC.

The CDR3 here is CASSGYNQPQHF. CDR3 nucleotide sequence: TGTGCCAGCAGTGGGTACAATCAGCCCCAGCATTTT. The V gene is TRBV28, the J gene TRBJ1-5; D remains unclear. V was clipped by 5 bases and J by 3 bases, with 5 bases between them. CDR1 is MDHEN and CDR2 is SYDVKM in the germline V gene. The CDR3 has 12 amino acids.

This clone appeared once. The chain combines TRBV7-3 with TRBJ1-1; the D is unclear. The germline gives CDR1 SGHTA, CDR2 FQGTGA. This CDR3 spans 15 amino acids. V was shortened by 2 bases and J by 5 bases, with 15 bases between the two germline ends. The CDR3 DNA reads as TGTGCCAGCAGCTTATCGGCCGGCGGGCAAACTGAAGCTTTCTTT. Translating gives CASSLSAGGQTEAFF. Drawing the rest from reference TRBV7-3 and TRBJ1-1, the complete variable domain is GAGVSQTPSNKVTEKGKYVELRCDPISGHTALYWYRQSLGQGPEFLIYFQGTGAADDSGLPNDRFFAVRPEGSVSTLKIQRTERGDSAVYLCASSLSAGGQTEAFFGQGTRLTVV.

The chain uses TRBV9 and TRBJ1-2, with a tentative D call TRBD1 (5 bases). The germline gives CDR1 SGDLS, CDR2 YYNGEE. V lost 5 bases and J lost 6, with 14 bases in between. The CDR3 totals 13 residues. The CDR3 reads CASSSGGANGYTF. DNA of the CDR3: TGTGCCAGCAGTAGCGGAGGGGCCAATGGCTACACCTTC. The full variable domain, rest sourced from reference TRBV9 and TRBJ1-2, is DSGVTQTPKHLITATGQRVTLRCSPRSGDLSVYWYQQSLDQGLQFLIQYYNGEERAKGNILERFSAQQFPDLHSELNLSSLELGDSALYFCASSSGGANGYTFGSGTRLTVV.

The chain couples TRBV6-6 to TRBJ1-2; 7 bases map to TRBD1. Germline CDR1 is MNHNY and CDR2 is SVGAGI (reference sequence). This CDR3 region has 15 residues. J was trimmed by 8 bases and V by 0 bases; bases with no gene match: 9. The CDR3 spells CASSYSRQGLEGYTF. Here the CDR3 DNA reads TGTGCCAGCAGTTACTCGCGACAGGGCCTAGAGGGCTACACCTTC.

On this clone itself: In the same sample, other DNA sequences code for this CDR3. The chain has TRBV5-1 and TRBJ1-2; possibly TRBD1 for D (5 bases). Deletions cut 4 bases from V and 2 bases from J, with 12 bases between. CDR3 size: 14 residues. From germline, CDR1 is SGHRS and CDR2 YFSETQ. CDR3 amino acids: CASSPGTANYGYTF. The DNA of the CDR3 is TGCGCCAGCAGCCCCGGGACTGCCAACTATGGCTACACCTTC.

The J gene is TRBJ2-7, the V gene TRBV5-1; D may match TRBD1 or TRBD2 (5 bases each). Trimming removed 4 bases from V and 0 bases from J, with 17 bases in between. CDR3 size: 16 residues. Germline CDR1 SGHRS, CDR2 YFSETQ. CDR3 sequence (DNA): TGCGCCAGCAGCCTGGGCCGGGGCGGCTCCTCCTACGAGCAGTACTTC. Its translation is CASSLGRGGSSYEQYF.

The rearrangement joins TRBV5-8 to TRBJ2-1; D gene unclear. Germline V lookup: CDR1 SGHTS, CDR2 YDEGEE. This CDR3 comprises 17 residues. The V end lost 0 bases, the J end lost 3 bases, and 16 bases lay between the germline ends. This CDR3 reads CASSLVSVPYDYNEQFF. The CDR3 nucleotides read TGTGCCAGCAGCTTGGTTTCCGTCCCCTACGACTACAATGAGCAGTTCTTC.

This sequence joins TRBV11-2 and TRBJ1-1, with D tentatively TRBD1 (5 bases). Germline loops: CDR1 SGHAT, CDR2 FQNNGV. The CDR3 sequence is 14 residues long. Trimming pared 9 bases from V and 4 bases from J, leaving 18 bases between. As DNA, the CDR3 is TGTGCCAGTAGCGAGGGGCACTCCTCCACTGAAGCTTTCTTT. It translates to CASSEGHSSTEAFF.

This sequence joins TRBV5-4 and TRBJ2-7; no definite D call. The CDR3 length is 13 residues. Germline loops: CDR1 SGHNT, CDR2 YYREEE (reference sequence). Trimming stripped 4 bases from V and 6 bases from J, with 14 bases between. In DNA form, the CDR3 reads TGTGCCAGCAGCGCCGCAACTTCCGTCGAGCAGTACTTC. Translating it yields CASSAATSVEQYF.